Below are 20 T cell receptor beta chains sequenced from a single sample in a study of cytomegalovirus exposure and HLA in healthy donors. The data were produced by immunoSEQ multiplex PCR, yet TCRdb's version contains in-frame clones alone and is incomplete. The sample has 55,000 to 75,000 clones, 91% seen once; the top ten hold just over 3%. Source material: PBMCs. The receptors shown here come from a man younger than 30 in good health and CMV-seronegative.

This chain joins TRBV7-3 and TRBJ2-1; TRBD2 aligns across 9 bases. Looked up from germline, CDR1 is SGHTA and CDR2 is FQGTGA. Trimming at V came to 1 base and at J to 8 bases, leaving 3 bases not matched to a gene. The CDR3 has 14 residues. The chain's CDR3 is CASSLIAGEYEQFF. The CDR3 region has the DNA TGTGCCAGCAGCTTAATAGCGGGAGAGTATGAGCAGTTCTTC.

The V gene is TRBV4-3, the J gene TRBJ1-2, with 8 bases lining up with TRBD1. CDR1 is LGHNA, CDR2 YSLEER, per germline. The CDR3 runs to 15 residues. The V gene end was trimmed by 4 bases and the J gene end by 8 bases; junction bases not matched to a gene: 12. CDR3 in DNA: TGCGCCAGCAGCCCAGACGGGACAGGCGAACGGGGCTACACCTTC. Translation: CASSPDGTGERGYTF.

The chain couples TRBV28 to TRBJ2-2; no definite D call. The germline V gene encodes CDR1 MDHEN and CDR2 SYDVKM. Trimming took 6 bases from V and 14 from J, leaving 16 bases between them. The CDR3 contains 12 residues. The CDR3, as DNA: TGTGCCAGCAGCGCGGATCGGTTTGGTCTGTTTTTT. It codes for CASSADRFGLFF.

V usage is TRBV27 and J usage is TRBJ1-2; TRBD1 agrees at 7 bases. Per the germline V gene, CDR1 is MNHEY and CDR2 is SMNVEV (reference sequence). This CDR3 is built from 13 residues. The junction had 2 bases not matched to a gene; V was cut back by 5 bases and J by 2 bases. CDR3 sequence (DNA): TGTGCCAGCAGTCCACAGGGGAACTATGGCTACACCTTC. It codes for CASSPQGNYGYTF.

This clone has only a few counts. Compared with germline, one end of the junction differs, possibly owing to a read error. CDR3: CASSLAGGSQYF. The CDR3 DNA is TGTGCCAGCAGCCTAGCGGGAGGTTCGCAGTATTTT. The V gene is TRBV11-1, the J gene TRBJ2-3; 11 bases match TRBD2. The CDR3 sequence is 12 residues long. Germline CDR1 and CDR2: SGHAT and FQDESV (reference sequence). Filled out from reference TRBV11-1 and TRBJ2-3, the complete variable domain reads EAEVAQSPRYKITEKSQAVAFWCDPISGHATLYWYRQILGQGPELLVQFQDESVVDDSQLPKDRFSAERLKGVDSTLKIQPAELGDSAMYLCASSLAGGSQYFGPGTRLTVL.

J is TRBJ1-3 and V is TRBV18; perhaps TRBD1 as D (5 bases). The V and J ends lost 5 bases and 0 bases respectively, with 26 bases between them. Germline CDR1 is KGHSH and CDR2 is LQKENI. The CDR3 is 20 amino acids. CDR3 protein: CASSNTPGTVGPDSGNTIYF. The CDR3 region has the DNA TGTGCCAGCTCAAACACCCCCGGGACTGTCGGACCGGACTCTGGAAACACCATATATTTT.

The chain combines TRBV5-1 with TRBJ1-3, with 11 bases matching TRBD1. This CDR3 comprises 15 residues. Losses at the gene ends were 3 bases for V and 4 bases for J; bases not matched to a gene: 3. Germline V gives CDR1 SGHRS, CDR2 YFSETQ. CDR3 residues: CASSWTGGRGNTIYF. In nucleotides, the CDR3 is TGCGCCAGCAGCTGGACAGGGGGCCGCGGAAACACCATATATTTT. Combining the CDR3 with reference TRBV5-1 and TRBJ1-3 gives the whole variable domain KAGVTQTPRYLIKTRGQQVTLSCSPISGHRSVSWYQQTPGQGLQFLFEYFSETQRNKGNFPGRFSGRQFSNSRSEMNVSTLELGDSALYLCASSWTGGRGNTIYFGEGSWLTVV.

The chain recombines TRBV25-1 with TRBJ1-1, with D unclear. Germline V gene lookup returns CDR1 MGHDK and CDR2 SYGVNS. The CDR3 is 15 amino acids. The V and J ends lost 3 bases and 5 bases respectively, with 16 bases between them. CDR3 residues: CASSDLRGLRTEAFF. Here the CDR3 DNA reads TGTGCCAGCAGTGATCTCCGGGGTCTAAGGACTGAAGCTTTCTTT.

The chain combines TRBV27 with TRBJ2-7; the D is unclear. The germline CDR1 and CDR2 sequences are MNHEY and SMNVEV (reference sequence). This CDR3 has 13 residues. V gave up 1 base and J gave up 2 bases, with 6 bases separating them. CDR3 DNA: TGTGCCAGCAGTTTATTGCCTACCTACGAGCAGTACTTC. Protein: CASSLLPTYEQYF.

V gene TRBV6-5 combines with J gene TRBJ2-5; D unclear. Trimming stripped 2 bases from V and 5 bases from J, with 15 bases between. Germline V CDR1 and CDR2: MNHEY, SVGAGI. There are 15 residues in the CDR3. This CDR3 reads CASSYAGTPGETQYF. In nucleotides, the CDR3 is TGTGCCAGCAGTTACGCCGGAACTCCCGGGGAGACCCAGTACTTC.

The chain joins TRBV4-2 to TRBJ2-7; 11 bases are a match to TRBD2. The CDR3 has 18 residues. V gave up 5 bases and J gave up 5 bases; unmatched junction bases: 17. Germline V gene sequence: CDR1 LGHNA, CDR2 YNFKEQ. This CDR3 reads CASSRLHPLAGGLNEQYF. Written as DNA, the CDR3 is TGTGCCAGCAGCAGGCTCCACCCTTTAGCGGGAGGGCTGAACGAGCAGTACTTC.

V and J are TRBV5-8 and TRBJ1-2; possibly TRBD1 for D (5 bases). The germline gives CDR1 SGHTS, CDR2 YDEGEE. The CDR3 loop spans 14 amino acids. V lost 0 bases and J 4 bases, leaving 10 bases between the germline ends. The CDR3 region has the DNA TGTGCCAGCAGCTTGGGGACAAAGGGCTATGGCTACACCTTC. It is translated as CASSLGTKGYGYTF.

The chain employs TRBV28 and TRBJ2-7; TRBD2 matches at 10 bases. Germline CDR1 reads MDHEN; CDR2 reads SYDVKM. CDR3 size: 18 residues. J gave up 5 bases and V 3 bases, and 16 bases lay outside the gene matches. CDR3 bases: TGTGCCAGCAGTTTTTGGATGATGCTAGCGGGAGAAAGCCACGAGCAGTACTTC. This gives the protein CASSFWMMLAGESHEQYF.

This CDR3 reads CASSFITGGVSQPQHF. In nucleotides, the CDR3 is TGTGCCAGCAGTTTTATTACAGGGGGCGTAAGTCAGCCCCAGCATTTT. The chain carries TRBV28 and TRBJ1-5; 9 nucleotides line up with TRBD1. CDR1 and CDR2 from the germline V gene are MDHEN and SYDVKM. The CDR3 extends over 16 amino acids. The V segment lost 3 bases and the J segment 6 bases; nucleotides outside the gene matches: 9.

The V call is TRBV7-3, the J call TRBJ2-2, with D maybe TRBD2 (7 bases). The V gene's germline CDR1 is SGHTA and CDR2 FQGTGA. V was trimmed by 2 bases and J by 6 bases, leaving 10 bases between them. The CDR3 is 14 amino acids. CDR3 amino acids: CASSLAGASGELFF. The CDR3 DNA follows: TGTGCCAGCAGCTTAGCGGGGGCGTCCGGGGAGCTGTTTTTT.

This rearrangement joins TRBV19 to TRBJ2-7, with 11 nucleotides matching TRBD2. Trimming at V came to 10 bases and at J to 2 bases, leaving 10 bases not matched to a gene. Per the germline V gene, CDR1 is LNHDA and CDR2 is SQIVND (reference sequence). This CDR3 spans 15 amino acids. CDR3 region: CATTILAGATYEQYF. DNA of the CDR3: TGTGCCACAACTATACTAGCGGGGGCAACCTACGAGCAGTACTTC.

The chain couples TRBV9 to TRBJ2-2, with D perhaps TRBD1 (5 bases). This CDR3 is built from 14 residues. Per the germline V gene, CDR1 is SGDLS and CDR2 is YYNGEE. Trimming removed 0 bases from V and 4 bases from J, with 7 bases in between. In DNA form, the CDR3 reads TGTGCCAGCAGCGTAGATAGGGGCACCGGGGAGCTGTTTTTT. This gives the protein CASSVDRGTGELFF.

The chain employs TRBV30 and TRBJ1-2; no firm D call. The CDR3 sequence is 12 residues long. The V end lost 5 bases, the J end lost 4 bases, and 11 bases lay between the germline ends. Germline-derived CDR1 and CDR2 are GTSNPN and SVGIG (reference sequence). Here the CDR3 reads CAWGLGSYGYTF. Written as DNA, the CDR3 is TGTGCCTGGGGACTGGGCAGCTATGGCTACACCTTC.

The rearrangement uses TRBV7-9 and TRBJ1-5, with D unresolved. CDR3 size: 16 residues. The V end was cut by 5 bases, the J end by 6 bases, with 20 bases between. Germline loops: CDR1 SEHNR, CDR2 FQNEAQ (reference sequence). CDR3 in amino acids: CASSPGRGLMGQPQHF. For the CDR3, the DNA is TGTGCCAGCAGCCCGGGAAGAGGGTTGATGGGTCAGCCCCAGCATTTT.

The V gene is TRBV6-5, the J gene TRBJ2-1; 13 nucleotides agree with TRBD2. V dropped 4 bases and J dropped 8; count of bases not matched to a gene: 5. Germline V gene sequence: CDR1 MNHEY, CDR2 SVGAGI. The CDR3 is 15 residues long. The CDR3 here is CASSFGTSGNYEQFF. The CDR3, as DNA: TGTGCCAGCAGTTTCGGGACTAGCGGGAACTATGAGCAGTTCTTC.